Shown below are 20 T cell receptor beta chains from a single sample sequenced in a study of OX40 agonist ivuxolimab in advanced cancers. Libraries were prepared by immunoSEQ multiplex PCR; TCRdb keeps only in-frame clonotypes and omits some of them. In the table there are about 22,000 clones, about 88% of which are singletons. The sample was CD4+ or CD8+ T cells sorted from blood, taken in a trial of the OX40 agonist ivuxolimab. The receptor set was obtained from an adult with an advanced solid tumor such as melanoma, head and neck, liver or kidney cancer.

This clone was seen a handful of times. The V gene is TRBV28, the J gene TRBJ2-7; 13 bases line up with TRBD2. Looked up from germline, CDR1 is MDHEN and CDR2 is SYDVKM. Trimming took 5 bases from V and 2 from J; bases not matched to a gene: 18. The CDR3 is 20 amino acids. The CDR3 here is CASSTSQGLAGFGIPYEQYF. In DNA, the CDR3 is TGTGCCAGCAGTACGTCCCAGGGACTAGCGGGATTTGGGATCCCCTACGAGCAGTACTTC.

The rearrangement links TRBV9 to TRBJ2-1, with 11 bases fitting TRBD2. From germline, CDR1 is SGDLS and CDR2 YYNGEE. The CDR3 sequence is 15 residues long. The ends lost 3 bases at V and 9 bases at J; junction bases unmatched: 8. DNA of the CDR3: TGTGCCAGCAGCGCTACTAGCGGGGGAAGGGTTGAGCAGTTCTTC. As protein: CASSATSGGRVEQFF. The full variable domain, with the rest looked up from reference TRBV9 and TRBJ2-1, is DSGVTQTPKHLITATGQRVTLRCSPRSGDLSVYWYQQSLDQGLQFLIQYYNGEERAKGNILERFSAQQFPDLHSELNLSSLELGDSALYFCASSATSGGRVEQFFGPGTRLTVL.

This clone has just a few counts. The chain links TRBV13 to TRBJ2-2; no clear D. Germline V CDR1 and CDR2: PRHDT, FYEKMQ (reference sequence). V was trimmed by 0 bases and J by 1 base, leaving 3 bases between them. The CDR3 sequence is 14 residues long. The CDR3 nucleotides read TGTGCCAGCAGCTTAGGGAAGAACACCGGGGAGCTGTTTTTT. This translates into CASSLGKNTGELFF.

The J gene is TRBJ2-7, the V gene TRBV2; weak D call: TRBD1 (6 bases). Germline V gene sequence: CDR1 SNHLY, CDR2 FYNNEI. Trimming shortened V by 1 base and J by 5 bases, and 15 bases separated the two germline ends. There are 15 residues in the CDR3. The CDR3 here is CASSEVQGRWDEQYF. The CDR3 DNA sequence: TGTGCCAGCAGTGAAGTACAGGGAAGATGGGACGAGCAGTACTTC.

This clone was seen only once. The chain has TRBV5-6 and TRBJ2-1; 9 nucleotides match TRBD2. The V segment lost 4 bases and the J segment 0 bases; nucleotides outside the gene matches: 8. This CDR3 comprises 17 residues. Germline assignment: CDR1 SGHDT and CDR2 YYEEEE. For the CDR3, the DNA is TGTGCCAGCAGCCCACGACTAGCGGTTCTCTCCTACAATGAGCAGTTCTTC. The encoded protein is CASSPRLAVLSYNEQFF.

This sequence joins TRBV14 and TRBJ2-1; perhaps TRBD2 as D (6 bases). Trimming left V 4 bases short and J 2 bases short, with 9 bases between. Germline CDR1 is SGHDN and CDR2 is FVKESK. This CDR3 contains 14 residues. CDR3: CASSREEPYNEQFF. The CDR3 nucleotides are TGTGCCAGCAGCCGGGAGGAGCCCTACAATGAGCAGTTCTTC.

This clone appeared a single time. The gene calls are TRBV27 and TRBJ2-7; D ambiguous. V lost 10 bases to trimming and J lost 1 base, with 11 bases between them. The CDR3 has 12 amino acids. Germline assignment: CDR1 MNHEY and CDR2 SMNVEV (reference sequence). The DNA for the CDR3 is TGTGCCACACAGCTGGGTTCCTACGAGCAGTACTTC. The encoded protein is CATQLGSYEQYF.

The rearrangement uses TRBV13 and TRBJ2-7; the D gene is possibly TRBD1 (7 bases). This CDR3 is 16 amino acids long. The V and J ends lost 1 base and 3 bases respectively, with 16 bases between them. Germline V gene sequence: CDR1 PRHDT, CDR2 FYEKMQ (reference sequence). CDR3 coding DNA: TGTGCCAGCAGCTTAGAAGGCGGGACAGAAGACTACGAGCAGTACTTC. Translation gives CASSLEGGTEDYEQYF.

The chain combines TRBV14 with TRBJ2-2, with D perhaps matching TRBD1 (6 bases). Germline V lookup: CDR1 SGHDN, CDR2 FVKESK. This CDR3 contains 15 residues. Deletions cut 1 base from V and 4 bases from J, with 10 bases between. CDR3 nucleotides: TGTGCCAGCAGCCAAGTGAGAGGGGGCACCGGGGAGCTGTTTTTT. Residues: CASSQVRGGTGELFF.

This clone was observed once. This sequence joins TRBV7-9 and TRBJ2-1, with TRBD2 matching over 10 bases. There are 15 residues in the CDR3. The germline V gene has CDR1 SEHNR and CDR2 FQNEAQ (reference sequence). Trimming cost V 4 bases and J 8 bases; bases outside gene matches: 8. Here the CDR3 reads CASSSQREGLHEQFF. The CDR3, as DNA: TGTGCCAGCAGCTCACAGCGGGAGGGCCTCCATGAGCAGTTCTTC. Combining the CDR3 with reference TRBV7-9 and TRBJ2-1 gives the whole variable domain DTGVSQNPRHKITKRGQNVTFRCDPISEHNRLYWYRQTLGQGPEFLTYFQNEAQLEKSRLLSDRFSAERPKGSFSTLEIQRTEQGDSAMYLCASSSQREGLHEQFFGPGTRLTVL.

This chain joins TRBV19 and TRBJ1-1; D unresolved. CDR1 is LNHDA and CDR2 is SQIVND in the germline V gene (reference sequence). Trimming took off 1 base at V and 1 base at J, with 7 bases between the two ends. The CDR3 is made up of 14 amino acids. The CDR3 region is CASSIGARNTEAFF. CDR3 bases: TGTGCCAGTAGTATAGGGGCCAGGAACACTGAAGCTTTCTTT.

The chain is built from TRBV9 and TRBJ2-5, with TRBD2 as a possible D gene (6 bases). V shed 0 bases and J shed 5 bases, with 11 bases lying between them. There are 14 residues in the CDR3. Germline V gives CDR1 SGDLS, CDR2 YYNGEE. CDR3 nucleotide sequence: TGTGCCAGCAGCGTAGCGGGAGATTCGGAGACCCAGTACTTC. Protein: CASSVAGDSETQYF. The whole variable domain, remainder taken from reference TRBV9 and TRBJ2-5, is DSGVTQTPKHLITATGQRVTLRCSPRSGDLSVYWYQQSLDQGLQFLIQYYNGEERAKGNILERFSAQQFPDLHSELNLSSLELGDSALYFCASSVAGDSETQYFGPGTRLLVL.

The CDR3 protein is CASSKPPGSSYEQYF. The CDR3 DNA sequence: TGTGCCAGCAGCAAACCTCCGGGGAGCTCCTACGAGCAGTACTTC. J is TRBJ2-7 and V is TRBV21-1; no DNA check was done on the table's D call, TRBD2. TRBV21-1 is deemed a pseudogene. CDR3 size: 15 residues.

The chain links TRBV25-1 to TRBJ1-2, with D uncertain. This CDR3 spans 15 amino acids. The V and J ends lost 4 bases and 4 bases respectively, with 16 bases between them. The V gene's germline CDR1 is MGHDK and CDR2 SYGVNS. In nucleotides, the CDR3 is TGTGCCAGCAGTGGGTCGCGAACCGTTCGCTATGGCTACACCTTC. Its translation is CASSGSRTVRYGYTF.

This chain links TRBV7-9 with TRBJ2-1; 10 bases line up with TRBD2. This CDR3 has 18 residues. Germline lookup yields CDR1 SEHNR and CDR2 FQNEAQ (reference sequence). V lost 3 bases, J lost 0 bases, and 8 bases stayed unmatched. The CDR3 protein is CASSFSTSGPSSYNEQFF. DNA of the CDR3: TGTGCCAGCAGCTTCTCGACTAGCGGGCCGAGCTCCTACAATGAGCAGTTCTTC. The complete variable domain, with remaining parts taken from reference TRBV7-9 and TRBJ2-1, reads DTGVSQNPRHKITKRGQNVTFRCDPISEHNRLYWYRQTLGQGPEFLTYFQNEAQLEKSRLLSDRFSAERPKGSFSTLEIQRTEQGDSAMYLCASSFSTSGPSSYNEQFFGPGTRLTVL.

This chain joins TRBV2 and TRBJ2-7; D may match TRBD1 or TRBD2 (5 bases each). Trimming removed 7 bases from V and 4 bases from J, with 14 bases in between. The germline CDR1 and CDR2 sequences are SNHLY and FYNNEI. There are 13 residues in the CDR3. CDR3 sequence: CASMLDWGYEQYF. As DNA, the CDR3 is TGTGCCAGCATGTTGGACTGGGGGTACGAGCAGTACTTC.

V gene TRBV9 combines with J gene TRBJ1-1; D unresolved. From germline, CDR1 is SGDLS and CDR2 YYNGEE. V lost 4 bases and J 2 bases, leaving 12 bases between the germline ends. The CDR3 is 14 residues long. The DNA for the CDR3 is TGTGCCAGCAGCCAAGGGTGGGGAAACACTGAAGCTTTCTTT. Residues: CASSQGWGNTEAFF. Drawing the rest from reference TRBV9 and TRBJ1-1, the complete variable domain is DSGVTQTPKHLITATGQRVTLRCSPRSGDLSVYWYQQSLDQGLQFLIQYYNGEERAKGNILERFSAQQFPDLHSELNLSSLELGDSALYFCASSQGWGNTEAFFGQGTRLTVV.

This clone was detected only once. The CDR3 DNA reads as TGTGCCAGCAGCCCCATGGGGTTCAATGAGCAGTTCTTC. Amino acid sequence: CASSPMGFNEQFF. The chain employs TRBV5-6 and TRBJ2-1; no definite D call. V gave up 4 bases and J gave up 6 bases, with 11 bases separating them. The CDR3 consists of 13 residues. CDR1 is SGHDT, CDR2 YYEEEE, per germline.

This chain connects TRBV10-3 to TRBJ2-1; 7 positions agree with TRBD2. There are 13 residues in the CDR3. The V segment lost 4 bases and the J segment 7 bases; nucleotides outside the gene matches: 4. Germline V gene data show CDR1 as ENHRY and CDR2 as SYGVKD. CDR3 bases: TGTGCCATCAGTGGGACTAGTTCGAATGAGCAGTTCTTC. It translates to CAISGTSSNEQFF.

The J gene is TRBJ1-6, the V gene TRBV15, with unresolved D. With 0 bases removed from V and 8 bases from J, the gap between germline ends came to 8 bases. CDR3 length: 14 amino acids. Per germline, CDR1 LNHNV and CDR2 YYDKDF (reference sequence). The CDR3 reads CATSRDRTYSPLHF. In DNA, the CDR3 is TGTGCCACCAGCAGAGATCGGACCTATTCACCCCTCCACTTT.